What follows are 12 T cell receptor beta chains derived from one specimen sequenced in a study of blood T cells in healthy people across ages (dated by TCRdb to the mid-2010s). Preparation of the library involved 5' RACE. The sequencer listed for this sample is Illumina HiSeq 2500. A second roughly 6 to 11 cycle PCR used a sample-barcoded 5' primer and a J-beta primer mix. Using fastp trimming at Q25 and MiXCR clonotype assembly, TCRdb reanalyzed the public sequencing data and kept in-frame beta chains. Each CDR3 protein gets just one entry, which takes the most common genes and DNA from the rows behind it. The sample records about 680,000 distinct CDR3 sequences, around 48% of which are singletons. The ten largest clones take up 30% to 40% of the sample. Sample: blood. Source of these receptors: a woman aged 60-70 years in good health.

This chain uses TRBV5-1 with TRBJ1-1; D uncertain. V was shortened by 3 bases and J by 4 bases, with 10 bases between the two germline ends. The CDR3 length is 13 residues. The germline V gene encodes CDR1 SGHRS and CDR2 YFSETQ. The CDR3 DNA reads TGCGCCAGCAGCTCCGTCCCGGGCACTGAAGCTTTCTTT. It is translated as CASSSVPGTEAFF.

This clonotype was observed a handful of times. This rearrangement joins TRBV20-1 to TRBJ1-6, with D perhaps TRBD1 (5 bases). Deletions cut 1 base from V and 7 bases from J, with 8 bases between. The CDR3 sequence is 13 residues long. From germline, CDR1 is DFQATT and CDR2 SNEGSKA (reference sequence). The CDR3 is CSARVQGNSPLHF. CDR3 nucleotides: TGCAGTGCTAGAGTTCAGGGAAATTCACCCCTCCACTTT.

The chain has TRBV2 and TRBJ2-5; 10 bases fit TRBD1. Germline V gene data show CDR1 as SNHLY and CDR2 as FYNNEI. Unmatched junction bases numbered 15, after V lost 7 bases and J lost 1 base. The CDR3 loop spans 18 amino acids. In nucleotides, the CDR3 is TGTGCCAGCAACTCTCCGAGAGGGACAGGGGATTTCCAAGAGACCCAGTACTTC. This sequence encodes CASNSPRGTGDFQETQYF. The full variable domain, in which reference TRBV2 and TRBJ2-5 provide the parts outside the CDR3, is EPEVTQTPSHQVTQMGQEVILRCVPISNHLYFYWYRQILGQKVEFLVSFYNNEISEKSEIFDDQFSVERPDGSNFTLKIRSTKLEDSAMYFCASNSPRGTGDFQETQYFGPGTRLLVL.

V usage is TRBV5-1 and J usage is TRBJ2-1, with no clear D. This CDR3 comprises 14 residues. CDR1 is SGHRS, CDR2 YFSETQ, per germline. V was shortened by 1 base and J by 5 bases, with 10 bases between the two germline ends. Written as DNA, the CDR3 is TGCGCCAGCAGCTTGATTCCAGCCAACAATGAGCAGTTCTTC. Translated, it gives CASSLIPANNEQFF. The variable domain in full, with the rest retrieved from reference TRBV5-1 and TRBJ2-1, is KAGVTQTPRYLIKTRGQQVTLSCSPISGHRSVSWYQQTPGQGLQFLFEYFSETQRNKGNFPGRFSGRQFSNSRSEMNVSTLELGDSALYLCASSLIPANNEQFFGPGTRLTVL.

The J gene is TRBJ2-7, the V gene TRBV20-1, with 7 positions matching TRBD1. The V segment lost 1 base and the J segment 8 bases; nucleotides outside the gene matches: 8. From germline, CDR1 is DFQATT and CDR2 SNEGSKA (reference sequence). This CDR3 contains 13 residues. Written as DNA, the CDR3 is TGCAGTGCTAGAGGAGACAGGGTTGGCCAGCAGTACTTC. Translation gives CSARGDRVGQQYF.

This clonotype was observed a handful of times. J is TRBJ2-7 and V is TRBV29-1; 9 bases line up with TRBD1. The CDR3 is 13 residues long. CDR1 and CDR2 from the germline V gene are SQVTM and ANQGSEA. The J segment lost 2 bases and the V segment lost 6 bases, leaving 5 bases of the junction unmatched. DNA of the CDR3: TGCAGCGTAGGGGGACAGGGCACCTACGAGCAGTACTTC. Protein: CSVGGQGTYEQYF.

The V gene is TRBV20-1, the J gene TRBJ2-5; the match to TRBD1 covers 8 bases. The V gene's germline CDR1 is DFQATT and CDR2 SNEGSKA (reference sequence). The V segment lost 1 base and the J segment 0 bases; nucleotides outside the gene matches: 4. CDR3 size: 15 residues. Here the CDR3 DNA reads TGCAGTGCTAGAGGCAGGGGGCTTAACCAAGAGACCCAGTACTTC. Its translation is CSARGRGLNQETQYF.

The J gene is TRBJ2-1, the V gene TRBV6-4, with TRBD2 as a possible D gene (6 bases). Germline loops: CDR1 MRHNA, CDR2 SNTAGT. The CDR3 extends over 15 amino acids. V lost 6 bases and J 7 bases, leaving 19 bases between the germline ends. CDR3 in DNA: TGTGCCAGCAGCGATGGTCTAGCGTTGGGGAATGAGCAGTTCTTC. Protein product: CASSDGLALGNEQFF.

This clonotype was seen a few times. V gene TRBV13 combines with J gene TRBJ2-1, with TRBD2 matching over 12 bases. CDR3 length equals 16 residues. Germline trimming cut 5 bases from V and 4 bases from J; bases unmatched to any gene: 6. CDR1 and CDR2 (germline): PRHDT, FYEKMQ (reference sequence). CDR3 coding DNA: TGTGCCAGCAGCCCCCCGACTAGCGGGAGATACAATGAGCAGTTCTTC. Translated, it gives CASSPPTSGRYNEQFF.

This clonotype turned up a few times. The V gene is TRBV16, the J gene TRBJ1-2; D may be TRBD1 (5 bases). The CDR3 runs to 14 residues. V gave up 2 bases and J gave up 8 bases, with 15 bases separating them. Germline V CDR1 and CDR2: KGHSY, FQNENV. The CDR3 nucleotides are TGTGCCAGCAGCCAAAGGACCGGGACCCAGGGCTACACCTTC. Translation gives CASSQRTGTQGYTF.

Only one count was recorded for this clonotype. The rearrangement uses TRBV5-1 and TRBJ2-1; D might be TRBD1 or TRBD2, each matching 5 bases. Germline V gives CDR1 SGHRS, CDR2 YFSETQ. Trimming took 4 bases from V and 5 from J, leaving 16 bases between them. This CDR3 region has 15 residues. Here the CDR3 DNA reads TGCGCCAGCAGCCGTGTCGGGGCTACGAACAATGAGCAGTTCTTC. It translates to CASSRVGATNNEQFF.

The genes are TRBV4-1 and TRBJ2-5; TRBD2 matches 8 bases. The closer fit of TRBJ2-7 to the DNA end suggests the J call may be wrong. CDR3 length: 16 residues. Germline CDR1 is MGHRA and CDR2 is YSYEKL. CDR3 residues: CASSPYRGGRPYEQYF. For the CDR3, the DNA is TGCGCCAGCAGCCCATACCGGGGCGGGAGGCCATACGAGCAGTACTTC.